This TCR beta chain came from a study of molecular identifiers for immune sequencing clone quantification. The junction had 2 bases not matched to a gene; V was cut back by 0 bases and J by 1 base. Germline CDR1 reads ENHRY; CDR2 reads SYGVKD. The CDR3 has 16 amino acids. The CD8+CD4-CCR7+CD45RA+ phenotype defined the sorted naive CD8 T cells. TCRdb independently ran MiXCR on the PCR reads; one entry per CDR3 protein. The sample carries approximately 35,000 distinct CDR3 sequences, approximately 19% recorded once. This clonotype was counted between two and nine times. This clonotype was obtained from a human donor in good health. Some libraries in this study had Jurkat cell RNA spiked in. J is TRBJ2-3 and V is TRBV10-3; 9 nucleotides align to TRBD2. Sequencing was done on a sample of naive CD8+ T cells from blood, with Jurkat cell RNA spiked in. Subset meaning: FACS-sorted CD8+CD4-CCR7+CD45RA+ naive T cells. CDR3 bases: TGTGCCATCAGTGAGTCCTTAGCGGGAGGCACAGATACGCAGTATTTT. This gives the protein CAISESLAGGTDTQYF.